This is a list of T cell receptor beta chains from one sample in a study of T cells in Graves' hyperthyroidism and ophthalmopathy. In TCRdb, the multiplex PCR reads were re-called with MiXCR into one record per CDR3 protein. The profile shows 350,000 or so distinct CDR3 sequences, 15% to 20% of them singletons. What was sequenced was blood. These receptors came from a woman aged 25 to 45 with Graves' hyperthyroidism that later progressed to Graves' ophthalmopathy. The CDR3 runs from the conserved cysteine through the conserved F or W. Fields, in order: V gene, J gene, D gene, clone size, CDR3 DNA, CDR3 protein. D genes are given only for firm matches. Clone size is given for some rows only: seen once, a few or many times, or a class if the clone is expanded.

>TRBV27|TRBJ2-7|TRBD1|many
TGTGCCAGCAGTCTCCGGGACAGGGCCTACGAGCAGTACTTC
CASSLRDRAYEQYF
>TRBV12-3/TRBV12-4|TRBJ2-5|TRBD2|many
TGTGCCAGCAAGGGACTAGCGAGAGAGACCCAGTACTTC
CASKGLARETQYF
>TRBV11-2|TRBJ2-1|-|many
TGTGCCAGCAGCGTCGGACAGTCCTACAATGAGCAGTTCTTC
CASSVGQSYNEQFF
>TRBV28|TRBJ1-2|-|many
TGTGCCAGCAGTTATTCTTTCCCAGGGGCAGGAGATGGCTACACCTTC
CASSYSFPGAGDGYTF
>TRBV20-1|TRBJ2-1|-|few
TGCAGTGCTATAGAGTGGATGTCCTACAATGAGCAGTTCTTC
CSAIEWMSYNEQFF
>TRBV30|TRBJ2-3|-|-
TGTGCCTGGAGTACAGAGATCTCAGATACGCAGTATTTT
CAWSTEISDTQYF
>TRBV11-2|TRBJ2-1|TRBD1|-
TGTGCCAGCACCCGGACAGGGAGCTCCTACAATGAGCAGTTCTTC
CASTRTGSSYNEQFF
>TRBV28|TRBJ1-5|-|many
TGTGCCAGCAGTTTAAGGCTAGGCGGAAAGCCCCAGCATTTT
CASSLRLGGKPQHF
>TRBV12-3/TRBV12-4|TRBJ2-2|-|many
TGTGCCAGCAGGATGACAGAGACCGGGGAGCTGTTTTTT
CASRMTETGELFF
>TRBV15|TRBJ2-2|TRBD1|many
TGTGCCACCAGCCCGGGACAGGGGTACACCGGGGAGCTGTTTTTT
CATSPGQGYTGELFF
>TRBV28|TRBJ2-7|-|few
TGTGCCAGCAGTTTAGGTTCGGGGACTCAGGAGCAGTACTTC
CASSLGSGTQEQYF
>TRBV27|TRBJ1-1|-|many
TGTGCCAGCAGTGACCTAACTGAAGCTTTCTTT
CASSDLTEAFF
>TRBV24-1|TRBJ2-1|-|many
TGTGCCACCAGTGATCAGTACGGCAGCAACAATGAGCAGTTCTTC
CATSDQYGSNNEQFF
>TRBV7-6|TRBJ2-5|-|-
TGTGCCAGCAGTAAGATCGTAGGGACACAAGAGACCCAGTACTTC
CASSKIVGTQETQYF
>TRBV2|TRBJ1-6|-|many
TGTGCCAGCGGACGGCGGGGTTCACCCCTCCACTTT
CASGRRGSPLHF
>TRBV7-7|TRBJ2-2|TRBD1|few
TGTGCCAGCAGCTTCGGGACAGGGGTTTTTTCCGGGGAGCTGTTTTTT
CASSFGTGVFSGELFF
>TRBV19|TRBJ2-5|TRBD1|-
TGTGCCAGTAGTCCCTGGGACAGTGAAGAGACCCAGCACTTC
CASSPWDSEETQHF
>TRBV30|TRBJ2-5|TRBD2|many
TGTGCCTGGAGCCTGACTAGCGCTCAAGAGACCCAGTACTTC
CAWSLTSAQETQYF
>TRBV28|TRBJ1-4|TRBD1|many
TGTGCCAGCAGTTCTCTCCCCGGGACAGCAGATGAAAAACTGTTTTTT
CASSSLPGTADEKLFF
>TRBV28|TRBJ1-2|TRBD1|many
TGTGCCAGCAGTACCTCCGGGACAGGGGGCGTAATCTATGGCTACACCTTC
CASSTSGTGGVIYGYTF
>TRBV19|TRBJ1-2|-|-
TGTGCCAGTAGCAGAGCGGACACCCGACCGAACTATGGCTACACCTTC
CASSRADTRPNYGYTF
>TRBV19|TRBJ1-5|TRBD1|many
TGTGCCAGTAGTACCTCACAGGGGCGAAGCAATCAGCCCCAGCATTTT
CASSTSQGRSNQPQHF
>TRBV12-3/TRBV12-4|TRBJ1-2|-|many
TGTGCCAGCAGTTTCCGTCCCGGATTCTCTACGGGCTACACCTTC
CASSFRPGFSTGYTF
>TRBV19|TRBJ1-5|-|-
TGTGCCGGTAGCGACCTACCCAATCAGCCCCAGCATTTT
CAGSDLPNQPQHF
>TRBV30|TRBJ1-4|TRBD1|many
TGTGCCTGGAGGGAACACAGGGGCGTGGAGTATGAAAAACTGTTTTTT
CAWREHRGVEYEKLFF
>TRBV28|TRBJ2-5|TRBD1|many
TGTGCCAGCAGTGAAACGGGACAGGGCCAAGAGACCCAGTACTTC
CASSETGQGQETQYF
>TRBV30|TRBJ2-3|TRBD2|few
TGTGCCTGGAGTGTAATCGGCGGGGGAGCAGATACGCAGTATTTT
CAWSVIGGGADTQYF
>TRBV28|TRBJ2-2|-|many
TGTGCCAGCAGTTTACGGGGATACACCGGGGAGCTGTTTTTT
CASSLRGYTGELFF
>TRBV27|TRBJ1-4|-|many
TGTGCCAGCAGTCAGACTGATCCCTCATCAACTAATGAAAAACTGTTTTTT
CASSQTDPSSTNEKLFF
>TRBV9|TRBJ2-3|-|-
TGTGCCAACGAAACGGATACGCAGTATTTT
CANETDTQYF
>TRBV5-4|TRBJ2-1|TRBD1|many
TGTGCCAGCAGCTCCGGGACAGGGGCCCGACTCTCCTACAATGAGCAGTTCTTC
CASSSGTGARLSYNEQFF
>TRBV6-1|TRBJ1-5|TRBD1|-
TGTGCCAGCAGTAACAGGGGAAGTCAGCCCCAGCATTTT
CASSNRGSQPQHF
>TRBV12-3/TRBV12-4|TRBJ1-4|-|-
TGTGCCAGCAGTCTACGACAGGATTTGGGGGAAAAACTGTTTTTT
CASSLRQDLGEKLFF
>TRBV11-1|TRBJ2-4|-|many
TGTGCCAGCAGCCAAGGGAGACTAGCCAAAAACATTCAGTACTTC
CASSQGRLAKNIQYF
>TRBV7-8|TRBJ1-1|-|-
TGTGCCAGCAGCCGCACACAGGGTATGAACACTGAAGCTTTCTTT
CASSRTQGMNTEAFF